This T cell receptor (beta chain) comes out of a study of graft-versus-host responses after intestinal transplantation. Study conclusions and caveats: The highest levels of circulating GvH clones went along with early declines in HvG clones after transplant.

Data came from immunoSEQ multiplex PCR; TCRdb stores just in-frame clones and leaves some out. The data contain approximately 130,000 clones, more than 90% of them seen just once; the ten biggest clones take up around 0.16%. Comment on this clone: Antigen unknown.

The clonotype originates from a human donor who received an intestinal transplant. The sequencing here drew on unstimulated CD4+ T cells sorted from spleen or lymph node cells, taken before intestinal transplant.

The CDR3 reads CASSLFGTGLEDTQYF. As DNA, the CDR3 is TGCGCCAGCAGCTTGTTCGGGACAGGGTTGGAAGATACGCAGTATTTT. The chain combines TRBV5-1 with TRBJ2-3; TRBD1 matches 9 bases. V lost 1 base, J lost 5 bases, and 8 bases stayed unmatched. In germline, CDR1 is SGHRS, CDR2 YFSETQ. The CDR3 loop spans 16 amino acids.